This TCR beta chain came from a study of T cells in Graves' hyperthyroidism and ophthalmopathy. No ophthalmopathy progression within 18 months constituted stable Graves' hyperthyroidism. Thyroid ultrasound and orbital computed tomography, with clinical symptoms and serum thyroxine and TRAb, informed diagnoses. This clonotype was found many times. No antigen is known for it. It was RNA transcripts that yielded the amplified TCR beta CDR3 regions. Researchers ran a first-round RT-PCR on the TCR CDR3 using the HTBI primer set. One entry per CDR3 protein results from TCRdb running MiXCR on the multiplex PCR reads. This repertoire shows around 200,000 distinct CDR3 sequences, around 20% found once; its top ten account for about 48%. Study outcomes and limitations: Blood also contained most expanded thyroid clonotypes above 0.001. Ophthalmopathy stood apart from stable hyperthyroidism in a 13 V-J model.

The sequence came from a man aged 35-49 years with Graves' hyperthyroidism. The specimen was blood.

CDR3 protein: CASSLVWAGRNEQFF. CDR3 in DNA: TGTGCCAGCAGCTTAGTTTGGGCGGGGCGTAATGAGCAGTTCTTC. The V call is TRBV11-2, the J call TRBJ2-1; D is possibly TRBD2 (6 bases). CDR3 length: 15 amino acids. Germline CDR1 SGHAT, CDR2 FQNNGV. Trimming left V 1 base short and J 7 bases short, with 14 bases between.